The present TCR beta chain was sequenced within a study of cytomegalovirus exposure and HLA in healthy donors. About the research overall: Genotyping showed approximately 81% of 398 donors falling in the Caucasian-associated ancestry cluster.

The PCR employed 60 Vbeta primers together with 13 Jbeta primers. TCRdb keeps only in-frame clones here, not all; method: immunoSEQ multiplex PCR. The sample gives roughly 150,000 clones, roughly four fifths of which show up once; roughly 4% is in the top ten. It was healthy bone marrow donors who served as donors. The sequenced sample consisted of PBMCs. The TCR originated in a man in his fifties in good health and CMV-seropositive.

The CDR3 protein is CASGGFSAQETQYF. The CDR3, as DNA: TGTGCCTCGGGGGGGTTCAGTGCGCAAGAGACCCAGTACTTC. The V call is TRBV30, the J call TRBJ2-5, with 8 nucleotides matching TRBD2. The CDR3 has 14 residues. Germline values: CDR1 GTSNPN, CDR2 SVGIG (reference sequence). V gave up 7 bases and J gave up 2 bases; unmatched junction bases: 9.